This T cell receptor (beta chain) was observed in a study of cytomegalovirus exposure and HLA in healthy donors. Germline CDR1 is MDHEN and CDR2 is SYDVKM. The CDR3 runs to 15 residues. V was pared by 6 bases and J by 0 bases, with 6 bases of the junction left unmatched. 60 Vbeta and 13 Jbeta primers were used in PCR. Libraries were prepared by immunoSEQ multiplex PCR; TCRdb keeps only in-frame clonotypes and omits some of them. The data show about 160,000 clones, roughly 81% seen once. Points from the study as a whole: A classifier reportedly called cytomegalovirus status with high sensitivity and specificity. Presence/absence analyses assumed roughly uniform sequencing depth across donors, which may not hold. TCR beta chains associated with HLA were, in a later analysis, more clonally expanded than equally common others.

In this sample, this clone turned up a few times. Its antigen is unknown. The clonotype was recovered from a man between 18 and 35 years old in good health and CMV-seropositive. The specimen sequenced was PBMCs. The rearrangement uses TRBV28 and TRBJ2-5; TRBD2 aligns across 8 bases. The CDR3 protein is CASSPAGADQETQYF. CDR3 DNA: TGTGCCAGCAGCCCAGCGGGGGCCGACCAAGAGACCCAGTACTTC. The variable domain in full, completed from reference TRBV28 and TRBJ2-5, reads DVKVTQSSRYLVKRTGEKVFLECVQDMDHENMFWYRQDPGLGLRLIYFSYDVKMKEKGDIPEGYSVSREKKERFSLILESASTNQTSMYLCASSPAGADQETQYFGPGTRLLVL.